The rows below give T cell receptor beta chains drawn from one sample of a study of T cell repertoires in cytomegalovirus infection. TCRdb passed the reads through MiXCR, listing each CDR3 protein once. The repertoire holds roughly 640,000 distinct CDR3 sequences, with roughly 26% as singletons. Sample: CD8+ T cells from PBMCs. These receptors originate from a human donor in good health (CMV status not recorded). Some clones in this sample may be carry-over from other donors' samples. Each CDR3 is given with its conserved first and last residue. The D gene is left open where the match is weak. Not all rows give a size; the values are once, few, many and, for expanded clones, a class.

D	length	V	J	size	DNA	CDR3
-	16	TRBV7-2	TRBJ2-4	-	TGTGCCAGCAGCCTGCCAGGGGAAGGGGCCAAAAACATTCAGTACTTC	CASSLPGEGAKNIQYF
TRBD1	13	TRBV28	TRBJ1-1	few	TGTGCCATTGACAGGGTAGGGAACACTGAAGCTTTCTTT	CAIDRVGNTEAFF
-	14	TRBV20-1	TRBJ2-5	many	TGCAGTGCTAGAGAAGGGAGTCCTCAAGAGACCCAGTACTTC	CSAREGSPQETQYF
-	11	TRBV29-1	TRBJ1-2	-	TGCAGCGTTCAGGATAACTATGGCTACACCTTC	CSVQDNYGYTF
-	14	TRBV20-1	TRBJ1-6	few	TGCAGTGCAAAAGCGGGGGCGATAGGGTCACCCCTCCACTTT	CSAKAGAIGSPLHF
-	13	TRBV20-1	TRBJ1-2	few	TGCAGTGCTAGAGGCCGGCCAGACTATGGCTACACCTTC	CSARGRPDYGYTF
-	13	TRBV7-4	TRBJ1-4	-	TGTGCCAGCAGCACCGGGGCTAATGAAAAACTGTTTTTT	CASSTGANEKLFF
-	13	TRBV5-1	TRBJ1-2	-	TGCGCCAGCAGCTTGGAACAGGGCCATGGCTACACCTTC	CASSLEQGHGYTF
TRBD2	14	TRBV7-2	TRBJ2-1	many	TGTGCCAGCATGATAGCGGGGGGGTACAATGAGCAGTTCTTC	CASMIAGGYNEQFF
TRBD2	16	TRBV7-2	TRBJ2-5	many	TGTGCCAGCAGGCGGACGGGGGGGCTCTACCAAGAGACCCAGTACTTC	CASRRTGGLYQETQYF
-	14	TRBV4-1	TRBJ1-1	few	TGCGCCAGCAGCCGAGTACGGGACAATGCTGAAGCTTTCTTT	CASSRVRDNAEAFF
-	10	TRBV2	TRBJ2-3	-	TGTGCCAGCAGTGAACGTACGCAGTATTTT	CASSERTQYF
-	16	TRBV4-2	TRBJ2-2	-	TGTGCCAGCAGCCAGGCCGGGACTTCGAACACCGGGGAGCTGTTTTTT	CASSQAGTSNTGELFF
-	14	TRBV6-2/TRBV6-3	TRBJ2-1	-	TGTGCCAGCAATCGGGACATAGGGCACAATGAGCAGTTCTTC	CASNRDIGHNEQFF
TRBD1	15	TRBV20-1	TRBJ1-1	-	TGCAGTGCTAGAGGGACAGGGGGTTTGTGGACTGAAGCTTTCTTT	CSARGTGGLWTEAFF
TRBD1	13	TRBV27	TRBJ2-3	-	TGTGCAAGCAGCCCAGGGGGAACAAATACGCAGTATTTT	CASSPGGTNTQYF
TRBD1	17	TRBV5-1	TRBJ1-2	-	TGCGCCAGCAGCCGCGGGGTAAACAGGGGAGATTCTTATGGCTACACCTTC	CASSRGVNRGDSYGYTF
TRBD2	17	TRBV7-9	TRBJ2-7	few	TGTGCCAGCAGGGGGACTAGCGGGGACCAAACGGGTTACGAGCAGTACTTC	CASRGTSGDQTGYEQYF
-	16	TRBV24-1	TRBJ2-2	few	TGTGCCACCAGTGAAAGCAGCGGGTGGAACACCGGGGAGCTGTTTTTT	CATSESSGWNTGELFF
TRBD2	16	TRBV20-1	TRBJ2-1	-	TGCAGTGCTATGACTAGCGGGCAAGGCTCCTACAATGAGCAGTTCTTC	CSAMTSGQGSYNEQFF
-	13	TRBV20-1	TRBJ2-1	few	TGCAGTGCTAGAGATAAGACCCACAATGAGCAGTTCTTC	CSARDKTHNEQFF
-	12	TRBV5-6	TRBJ1-5	-	TGTGCCAGCAGCGCGGGAGGAGGTCCCCAGCATTTT	CASSAGGGPQHF
-	12	TRBV2	TRBJ1-2	-	TGTGCCAGCTGGGGGGATCTCTATGGCTACACCTTC	CASWGDLYGYTF
-	14	TRBV15	TRBJ1-1	few	TGTGCCACCAGCATGGCAGGCCGGGGCACTGAAGCTTTCTTT	CATSMAGRGTEAFF
-	14	TRBV7-4	TRBJ1-4	-	TGTGCCAACAGCACGGACAGTGGAAATGAAAAACTGTTTTTT	CANSTDSGNEKLFF
-	16	TRBV4-1	TRBJ2-1	many	TGCGCCAGCAGCCAAGATTTAGGCGGCACCTACAATGAGCAGTTCTTC	CASSQDLGGTYNEQFF
-	13	TRBV3-1	TRBJ2-1	few	TGTGCCAGCAGCTTCGACCCCTACAATGAGCAGTTCTTC	CASSFDPYNEQFF
TRBD1	16	TRBV7-7	TRBJ2-2	-	TGTGCTAGCAGCCCAAGTAGGACAGGGCGAACCGGGGAGCTGTTTTTT	CASSPSRTGRTGELFF
TRBD2	17	TRBV29-1	TRBJ2-2	-	TGCAGCGTTGAAGTGCCTAGCGGGTCACCGAACACCGGGGAGCTGTTTTTT	CSVEVPSGSPNTGELFF
TRBD2	16	TRBV7-9	TRBJ2-1	few	TGTGCCAGCAGCTCCCCGGGACTAGCGGTTTACAATGAGCAGTTCTTC	CASSSPGLAVYNEQFF
-	15	TRBV15	TRBJ1-5	few	TGTGCCACCAGCAGGACCGGGGGCAGCAATCAGCCCCAGCATTTT	CATSRTGGSNQPQHF
-	12	TRBV12-3/TRBV12-4	TRBJ2-7	-	TGTGCCAGCACCGCGCGGGGCTACGAGCAGTACTTC	CASTARGYEQYF